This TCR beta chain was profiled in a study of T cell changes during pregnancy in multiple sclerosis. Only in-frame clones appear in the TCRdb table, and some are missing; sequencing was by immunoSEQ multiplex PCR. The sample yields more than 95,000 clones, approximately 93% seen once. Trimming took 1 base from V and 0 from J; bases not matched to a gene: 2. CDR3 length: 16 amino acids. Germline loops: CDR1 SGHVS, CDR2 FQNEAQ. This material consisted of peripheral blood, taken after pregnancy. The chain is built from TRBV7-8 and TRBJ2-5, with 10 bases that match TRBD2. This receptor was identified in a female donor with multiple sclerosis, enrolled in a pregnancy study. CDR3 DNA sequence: TGTGCCAGCAGCTTAGTGACTAGCGGGTACCAAGAGACCCAGTACTTC. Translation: CASSLVTSGYQETQYF. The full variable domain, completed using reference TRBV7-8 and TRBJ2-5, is GAGVSQSPRYKVAKRGQDVALRCDPISGHVSLFWYQQALGQGPEFLTYFQNEAQLDKSGLPSDRFFAERPEGSVSTLKIQRTQQEDSAVYLCASSLVTSGYQETQYFGPGTRLLVL.